The 7 T cell receptor beta chains given below trace back to one sample, sequenced in a study of blood T cell repertoires in COVID-19 (TCRdb year 2020). The library was prepared using the immunoSEQ multiplex PCR assay. The source is immuneACCESS, and TCRdb retained only in-frame sequences with V and J called. Part of the clones is not carried over; for the studies checked, unresolved V genes explain less than half of this, and the remainder is unexplained. The sample records 200,000 to 250,000 clones, approximately 84% of which are singletons. The ten largest clones represent over 12% of the sample. Specimen: PBMCs or T cells enriched from blood (not recorded which). These receptors came from a man aged 35 to 55 who had recovered from COVID-19.

This chain links TRBV28 with TRBJ2-3, with a possible D match to TRBD1 (6 bases). Per the germline V gene, CDR1 is MDHEN and CDR2 is SYDVKM. The CDR3 is 15 amino acids. V was cut by 6 bases and J by 4 bases, with 17 bases left in between. CDR3 region: CASRPPNRAADTQYF. The CDR3 DNA sequence: TGTGCCAGCAGACCCCCAAACAGGGCGGCAGATACGCAGTATTTT.

The chain carries TRBV29-1 and TRBJ2-1, with 10 bases that match TRBD1. V lost 4 bases and J lost 6; bases outside the gene matches: 9. CDR1 and CDR2 from the germline V gene are SQVTM and ANQGSEA. This CDR3 contains 15 residues. CDR3 sequence: CSVASGTGDVNEQFF. In nucleotides, the CDR3 is TGCAGCGTTGCTTCCGGGACAGGGGACGTCAATGAGCAGTTCTTC.

The J gene is TRBJ1-5, the V gene TRBV28, with 10 nucleotides matching TRBD1. This CDR3 has 16 amino acids. The V and J ends lost 6 bases and 5 bases, in that order; junction bases with no gene match: 10. CDR1 and CDR2 (germline): MDHEN, SYDVKM. CDR3 bases: TGTGCCAGCAGACCCCCGGGACAGGGGCTCTATCAGCCCCAGCATTTT. Its protein product is CASRPPGQGLYQPQHF.

This clone came up a few times. This rearrangement joins TRBV6-5 to TRBJ1-6, with a tentative D call TRBD1 (5 bases). Trimming pared 4 bases from V and 7 bases from J, leaving 17 bases between. The CDR3 covers 16 residues. CDR1 MNHEY and CDR2 SVGAGI come from the germline V gene. In DNA, the CDR3 is TGTGCCAGCAGTTTATCCGCCGCGACAGAGAATTCACCCCTCCACTTT. Its protein product is CASSLSAATENSPLHF.

The chain combines TRBV29-1 with TRBJ2-7; D gene unclear. The germline V and J ends were trimmed by 7 bases and 7 bases, with 23 bases remaining between them. The germline gives CDR1 SQVTM, CDR2 ANQGSEA. There are 14 residues in the CDR3. CDR3 coding DNA: TGCAGCGCCATAATCCATCCTACTATTTCAGAGCAGTACTTC. It translates to CSAIIHPTISEQYF.

The gene calls are TRBV7-8 and TRBJ2-1; 14 nucleotides line up with TRBD2. Germline V CDR1 and CDR2: SGHVS, FQNEAQ. The CDR3 runs 19 residues. Germline trimming cut 4 bases from V and 4 bases from J; bases unmatched to any gene: 12. The DNA of the CDR3 is TGTGCCAGCAGCTGGGGACTAGCGGGAGCCCAAAGGGAATACAATGAGCAGTTCTTC. This encodes CASSWGLAGAQREYNEQFF.

The chain is built from TRBV18 and TRBJ2-2, with D uncertain. V dropped 3 bases and J dropped 0 bases, with 11 bases sitting between them. The germline CDR1 and CDR2 sequences are KGHSH and LQKENI. The CDR3 is 16 residues long. The CDR3 protein is CASSPRGAANTGELFF. The CDR3 DNA reads TGTGCCAGCTCACCTCGAGGAGCTGCGAACACCGGGGAGCTGTTTTTT.